A selection of T cell receptor beta chains follows, all from one sample in a study of vaccination effects on CD4 cells after COVID-19. Their antigens remain unidentified. Profiled with immunoSEQ multiplex PCR; TCRdb holds only in-frame clones, not every one. The sample has under 65,000 clones, around 82% seen once. The input for sequencing was CD4+ T cells from PBMCs cultured with HIV peptides, taken before COVID-19 vaccination. Every receptor here comes from a human donor who had a prior SARS-CoV-2 infection. CDR3s include the opening cysteine and the closing phenylalanine or tryptophan. The order of the fields is D gene, J gene, V gene, clone size, CDR3 DNA, CDR3 protein. A D gene is named only where the DNA matches it firmly. Not every row has a clone size; where given, it reads once, few, many or a size class.

d_call: .
j_call: TRBJ2-2
v_call: TRBV19
clone_size: .
cdr3_nt: TGTGCCAGTACTAAGGTCCCCGGGGAGCTGTTTTTT
cdr3_aa: CASTKVPGELFF

d_call: .
j_call: TRBJ1-5
v_call: TRBV3-1/TRBV3-2
clone_size: .
cdr3_nt: TGTGCCAGCAGCCTCGGGACACCTATCAGGCAGCCCCAGCATTTT
cdr3_aa: CASSLGTPIRQPQHF

d_call: TRBD2
j_call: TRBJ2-3
v_call: TRBV5-4
clone_size: .
cdr3_nt: TGTGCCAGCAGCTTATCGGCGGGGGGCACAGATACGCAGTATTTT
cdr3_aa: CASSLSAGGTDTQYF

d_call: TRBD2
j_call: TRBJ2-1
v_call: TRBV9
clone_size: .
cdr3_nt: TGTGCCAGCAGCGTCCGTCTAGCGGACAATGAGCAGTTCTTC
cdr3_aa: CASSVRLADNEQFF

d_call: .
j_call: TRBJ1-3
v_call: TRBV3-1/TRBV3-2
clone_size: .
cdr3_nt: TGTGCCAGCAGCCAGCGGAATTCTGGAAACACCATATATTTT
cdr3_aa: CASSQRNSGNTIYF

d_call: TRBD2
j_call: TRBJ2-1
v_call: TRBV9
clone_size: once
cdr3_nt: TGTGCCAGCAGCGTGACTAGCGGGGTTGGTGAGCAGTTCTTC
cdr3_aa: CASSVTSGVGEQFF

d_call: .
j_call: TRBJ2-1
v_call: TRBV10-3
clone_size: .
cdr3_nt: TGTGCCATCAGTGTTGAAGCCCGGGGCGAGCAGTTCTTC
cdr3_aa: CAISVEARGEQFF

d_call: .
j_call: TRBJ1-4
v_call: TRBV11-2
clone_size: .
cdr3_nt: TGTGCCAGCAGCTTAGATCTGAGGACAGAGAATGAAAAACTGTTTTTT
cdr3_aa: CASSLDLRTENEKLFF

d_call: .
j_call: TRBJ2-3
v_call: TRBV19
clone_size: .
cdr3_nt: TGTGCCAGTAGTATGCGGCGGTTTAACACAGATACGCAGTATTTT
cdr3_aa: CASSMRRFNTDTQYF

d_call: .
j_call: TRBJ1-2
v_call: TRBV7-2
clone_size: .
cdr3_nt: TGTGCCAGCAGCCTAACCCTCTCGTGGGGTGGCTACACCTTC
cdr3_aa: CASSLTLSWGGYTF

d_call: TRBD1
j_call: TRBJ2-2
v_call: TRBV7-9
clone_size: .
cdr3_nt: TGTGCCAGCAGGAACAGGGGAAGCACCGGGGAGCTGTTTTTT
cdr3_aa: CASRNRGSTGELFF

d_call: TRBD2
j_call: TRBJ2-5
v_call: TRBV5-1
clone_size: once
cdr3_nt: TGCGCCAGCAGCTTGGTATCTAGCGGGAGCGCGGAGACCCAGTACTTC
cdr3_aa: CASSLVSSGSAETQYF

d_call: .
j_call: TRBJ1-4
v_call: TRBV6-6
clone_size: .
cdr3_nt: TGTGCCAGCAGTTACTCCAATGAAAAACTGTTTTTT
cdr3_aa: CASSYSNEKLFF

d_call: .
j_call: TRBJ2-2
v_call: TRBV6-5
clone_size: once
cdr3_nt: TGTGCCAGCAGTTACTCTTTAGATTTTGGGGAGCTGTTTTTT
cdr3_aa: CASSYSLDFGELFF

d_call: .
j_call: TRBJ2-7
v_call: TRBV18
clone_size: .
cdr3_nt: TGTGCCAGCTCAGAGAGCCTGATGGACTACGAGCAGTACTTC
cdr3_aa: CASSESLMDYEQYF

d_call: .
j_call: TRBJ2-7
v_call: TRBV18
clone_size: once
cdr3_nt: TGTGCCAGCTCACCAGCCCTGAGGGAGCAGTACTTC
cdr3_aa: CASSPALREQYF

d_call: .
j_call: TRBJ1-4
v_call: TRBV6-1
clone_size: .
cdr3_nt: TGTGCCAGCAGTGAGGGGCAGACGAATGAAAAACTGTTTTTT
cdr3_aa: CASSEGQTNEKLFF

d_call: .
j_call: TRBJ2-7
v_call: TRBV11-3
clone_size: .
cdr3_nt: TGTGCCAGCAGCTTAGATCCGAGCGACGAGCAGTACTTC
cdr3_aa: CASSLDPSDEQYF

d_call: .
j_call: TRBJ2-2
v_call: TRBV3-1/TRBV3-2
clone_size: few
cdr3_nt: TGTGCCAGCAGCCACAGACAGGCGGCGGTGGGGGAGCTGTTTTTT
cdr3_aa: CASSHRQAAVGELFF

d_call: TRBD2
j_call: TRBJ2-1
v_call: TRBV12-3/TRBV12-4
clone_size: .
cdr3_nt: TGTGCCAGCAGTTCCAGCGGGGTTTCCGAGCAGTTCTTC
cdr3_aa: CASSSSGVSEQFF

d_call: .
j_call: TRBJ2-6
v_call: TRBV6-5
clone_size: .
cdr3_nt: TGTGCCAGCAGTTCGGCGGCAAGCTCGGGGGCCAACGTCCTGACTTTC
cdr3_aa: CASSSAASSGANVLTF

d_call: .
j_call: TRBJ1-2
v_call: TRBV3-1/TRBV3-2
clone_size: few
cdr3_nt: TGTGCCAGCAGCCAAGTTAACAGGGTCTATGGCTACACCTTC
cdr3_aa: CASSQVNRVYGYTF

d_call: .
j_call: TRBJ2-5
v_call: TRBV5-1
clone_size: .
cdr3_nt: TGCGCCAGCACAGGAGGGACAGCACTTCAAGAGACCCAGTACTTC
cdr3_aa: CASTGGTALQETQYF

d_call: TRBD1
j_call: TRBJ1-6
v_call: TRBV2
clone_size: .
cdr3_nt: TGTGCCAGCAGTGACAGGGGGAACTCACCCCTCCACTTT
cdr3_aa: CASSDRGNSPLHF

d_call: .
j_call: TRBJ2-7
v_call: TRBV18
clone_size: .
cdr3_nt: TGTGCCAGCTCACCACCAACAGGTCACGAGCAGTACTTC
cdr3_aa: CASSPPTGHEQYF

d_call: TRBD1
j_call: TRBJ2-2
v_call: TRBV11-2
clone_size: .
cdr3_nt: TGTGCCAGCAGCTCCCAGACAGGGATCGCCGGGGAGCTGTTTTTT
cdr3_aa: CASSSQTGIAGELFF

d_call: .
j_call: TRBJ2-7
v_call: TRBV5-6
clone_size: once
cdr3_nt: TGTGCCAGCAGCGCGACCAGGCGAACCTACGAGCAGTACTTC
cdr3_aa: CASSATRRTYEQYF

d_call: TRBD2
j_call: TRBJ2-1
v_call: TRBV6-5
clone_size: .
cdr3_nt: TGTGCCAGCAGCCCCGGGACTAGAACTTACAATGAGCAGTTCTTC
cdr3_aa: CASSPGTRTYNEQFF

d_call: .
j_call: TRBJ1-2
v_call: TRBV6-5
clone_size: .
cdr3_nt: TGTGCCAGCAGTTACGACAGAAACTATGGCTACACCTTC
cdr3_aa: CASSYDRNYGYTF

d_call: TRBD1
j_call: TRBJ2-2
v_call: TRBV12-5
clone_size: .
cdr3_nt: TGTGCTAGTGGTTTGTCTCCGGGACAGGGGGTCACCGGGGAGCTGTTTTTT
cdr3_aa: CASGLSPGQGVTGELFF

d_call: TRBD1
j_call: TRBJ2-1
v_call: TRBV14
clone_size: .
cdr3_nt: TGTGCCAGCAGCCAAACCGGACAGGGGCCAGTCTTC
cdr3_aa: CASSQTGQGPVF

d_call: .
j_call: TRBJ2-3
v_call: TRBV6-6
clone_size: .
cdr3_nt: TGTGCCAGCAGTTACCCTGCGGGGTCCCCAGATACGCAGTATTTT
cdr3_aa: CASSYPAGSPDTQYF

d_call: .
j_call: TRBJ2-7
v_call: TRBV2
clone_size: .
cdr3_nt: TGTGCCAGCAGTGAAGCGTGGGACGAGCAGTACTTC
cdr3_aa: CASSEAWDEQYF

d_call: .
j_call: TRBJ1-2
v_call: TRBV5-1
clone_size: once
cdr3_nt: TGCGCCAGCAGCTTCACAGTTAACTATGGCTACACCTTC
cdr3_aa: CASSFTVNYGYTF

d_call: .
j_call: TRBJ2-2
v_call: TRBV6-6
clone_size: few
cdr3_nt: TGTGCCAGCAGCCGGAGGGCGGGACTTAACACCGGGGAGCTGTTTTTT
cdr3_aa: CASSRRAGLNTGELFF

d_call: .
j_call: TRBJ1-4
v_call: TRBV29-1
clone_size: .
cdr3_nt: TGCAGCGTCGATACAGGGACTAATGAAAAACTGTTTTTT
cdr3_aa: CSVDTGTNEKLFF

d_call: .
j_call: TRBJ2-2
v_call: TRBV11-3
clone_size: .
cdr3_nt: TGTGCCAGCAGTCGGACAGCGAACACCGGGGAGCTGTTTTTT
cdr3_aa: CASSRTANTGELFF

d_call: .
j_call: TRBJ1-1
v_call: TRBV7-8
clone_size: .
cdr3_nt: TGTGCCAGCAGCCATGTGGGTACTGAAGCTTTCTTT
cdr3_aa: CASSHVGTEAFF

d_call: .
j_call: TRBJ2-1
v_call: TRBV25-1
clone_size: .
cdr3_nt: TGTGCCAGCAGTGAATATATCGGAGGGGCTAGACACAATGAGCAGTTCTTC
cdr3_aa: CASSEYIGGARHNEQFF

d_call: TRBD1
j_call: TRBJ1-2
v_call: TRBV2
clone_size: .
cdr3_nt: TGTGCCAGCAGCGACGGGACAGGGAGAGTAGATGGCTACACCTTC
cdr3_aa: CASSDGTGRVDGYTF

d_call: .
j_call: TRBJ1-2
v_call: TRBV2
clone_size: .
cdr3_nt: TGTGCCAGCGAAGAGCCTCTGTCGTCCGTCTATGGCTACACCTTC
cdr3_aa: CASEEPLSSVYGYTF

d_call: TRBD2
j_call: TRBJ2-3
v_call: TRBV13
clone_size: once
cdr3_nt: TGTGCCAGCAGCTTAAAGGTGCGGGAGTTCACAGATACGCAGTATTTT
cdr3_aa: CASSLKVREFTDTQYF

d_call: .
j_call: TRBJ2-1
v_call: TRBV27
clone_size: .
cdr3_nt: TGTGCCAGCAGTCCCCGGGGAAGGGGTGACTACAATGAGCAGTTCTTC
cdr3_aa: CASSPRGRGDYNEQFF

d_call: TRBD2
j_call: TRBJ2-3
v_call: TRBV4-2
clone_size: .
cdr3_nt: TGTGCCAGCAGCCAAGATGGACTAGCGGGAGCACCAGATACGCAGTATTTT
cdr3_aa: CASSQDGLAGAPDTQYF